The clone carrying this T cell receptor beta chain was seen only a few times. The CDR3 contains 17 residues. Germline V lookup: CDR1 ENHRY, CDR2 SYGVKD. Trimming took off 8 bases at V and 5 bases at J, with 28 bases between the two ends. TCRdb independently ran MiXCR on the 5' RACE reads; one entry per CDR3 protein. The sample records roughly 100,000 distinct CDR3 sequences, 10% to 11% being singletons. Time point of the sample: longitudinal time-point 3. The data derive from a study of neurological immune-mediated disorders. The chain has TRBV10-3 and TRBJ2-7; D is ambiguous. The source material was PBMCs. The receptor comes from a female donor with HTLV-1-associated myelopathy (HAM/TSP). CDR3 in amino acids: CAISPRPATRLVHEQYF. The CDR3 DNA reads TGTGCCATCTCACCTAGGCCCGCCACCCGACTTGTACACGAGCAGTACTTC.